These 8 T cell receptor beta chains originate from one sample sequenced in a study of T cells in women clearing cervical HPV infection. The method was immunoSEQ multiplex PCR; TCRdb's version includes in-frame clones alone and lacks a portion of them. There are tens of thousands of clones in the sample, with approximately 3.7% held by the top ten. Sequencing input: blood buffy coat. These receptors all come from a woman aged 18-70 years with a cervical HPV16 infection that either progressed to CIN3+ or cleared (not recorded which).

As to this clone: The CDR3 end lies 3 residues beyond the end of the read and is filled in from the germline J gene. This rearrangement joins TRBV7-9 to TRBJ1-6; 11 positions match TRBD1. CDR3 size: 15 residues. J lost 10 bases, V lost 3 bases, and 5 bases had no gene match. Germline V lookup: CDR1 SEHNR, CDR2 FQNEAQ (reference sequence). The CDR3 reads CASSLDRGQLSPLHF. The sequenced CDR3 bases are TGTGCCAGCAGCTTGGACAGGGGGCAACTGTCACCC.

Note on this clone: The read terminates 3 residues ahead of where the CDR3 ends, so the germline J gene completes it. The chain has TRBV6-2 or TRBV6-3 and TRBJ2-5; TRBD2 aligns across 9 bases. The CDR3 is 15 residues long. CDR1 and CDR2 (germline): MNHEY, SVGEGT. Trimming took 4 bases from V and 4 from J; bases not matched to a gene: 7. The sequenced CDR3 bases are TGTGCCAGCAGTTTGCGACTAGCGGTCGGAGAGACC. The encoded protein is CASSLRLAVGET. The complete CDR3 sequence is CASSLRLAVGETQYF.

To note about this clone: The CDR3 end falls 3 residues outside the read, so it is completed with the germline J gene. V usage is TRBV15 and J usage is TRBJ2-2; TRBD2 is a possible D gene (6 bases). V dropped 6 bases and J dropped 4 bases, with 18 bases sitting between them. Germline CDR1 and CDR2: LNHNV and YYDKDF (reference sequence). The CDR3 contains 16 residues. The CDR3 reads CATSLLRGALTGELFF. The CDR3 bases that were read are TGTGCCACCAGTCTTCTCCGCGGGGCCCTCACCGGGGAG.

Concerning this clone itself: Sequencing ends 3 residues short of the CDR3 end; the germline J gene provides the rest. The chain couples TRBV6-2 or TRBV6-3 to TRBJ1-1; 8 bases map to TRBD1. CDR3 length equals 14 residues. Germline CDR1 and CDR2: MNHEY and SVGEGT. V lost 2 bases, J lost 1 base, and 0 bases stayed unmatched. The part of the CDR3 DNA that was read is TGTGCCAGCAGTTACACAGGGGGGAACACTGAA. Its translation is CASSYTGGNTE. The full CDR3 protein reads CASSYTGGNTEAFF.

A word on this clone: The read gets to within 3 residues of the CDR3 end, and the germline J gene fills in the rest. The rearrangement uses TRBV30 and TRBJ2-3; 12 positions agree with TRBD2. The V segment lost 5 bases and the J segment 6 bases; nucleotides outside the gene matches: 9. Germline V lookup: CDR1 GTSNPN, CDR2 SVGIG (reference sequence). The CDR3 length is 15 residues. CDR3 residues: CAWARLAGVLDTQYF. Partial CDR3 DNA: TGTGCCTGGGCCAGACTAGCGGGGGTTCTTGATACG.

CDR3 DNA (partial): TGTGCCAGCAGTCCGATGTCCTTGAAGGGGTGGAGATCACCC. The encoded protein is CASSPMSLKGWRSP. The entire CDR3 protein is CASSPMSLKGWRSPLHF. V usage is TRBV6-2 or TRBV6-3 and J usage is TRBJ1-6, with D perhaps TRBD1 (5 bases). The sequence runs out 3 residues before the end of the CDR3; the remainder is reconstructed from the germline J gene. Trimming shortened V by 5 bases and J by 10 bases, and 24 bases separated the two germline ends. The CDR3 is 17 amino acids. Germline V gene data show CDR1 as MNHEY and CDR2 as SVGEGT.

Concerning this clone itself: The read ends 3 residues shy of where the CDR3 ends; the end is completed using the germline J gene. The chain recombines TRBV20-1 with TRBJ1-2; TRBD1 matches 7 bases. The CDR3 is made up of 12 amino acids. The germline V gene has CDR1 DFQATT and CDR2 SNEGSKA (reference sequence). V gave up 6 bases and J gave up 4 bases; unmatched junction bases: 5. This chain's CDR3 is CSATRDSYGYTF. Incomplete CDR3 DNA: TGCAGTGCGACCCGGGACAGCTATGGC.

Details on this clone: At one boundary the junction diverges from the germline segment, which might be a read error. The read finishes 3 residues shy of the CDR3 end, and the germline J gene is used to complete it. The chain links TRBV4-2 to TRBJ1-2; 12 bases line up with TRBD1. CDR1 and CDR2 (germline): LGHNA, YNFKEQ. The CDR3 is 18 amino acids. The CDR3 sequence is CASSPKGTGGGFNHGYTF. Partial CDR3 DNA: TGCGCCAGCAGCCCGAAGGGGACAGGGGGCGGTTTTAACCATGGC.